This is a list of T cell receptor beta chains from one sample in a study of T-cell reconstitution after alpha-beta-depleted transplantation in children. TCRdb itself ran the PCR reads through MiXCR, one entry per CDR3 protein. Of some 600,000 distinct CDR3 sequences in the sample, 10% to 15% are singletons; the top ten hold over 2%. The specimen comprised PBMCs, mostly from graft donor cells, sampled 360 days after TCRalphabeta/CD19-depleted stem cell transplant. The receptors come from a male patient younger than 18 who had a stem cell transplant for acute myeloid leukemia, so the T cells may come from the graft donor. The CDR3 runs from the conserved cysteine through the conserved F or W. The D gene is left open where the match is weak. Part of the rows lack a size; the others show once, few, many or a class for expanded clones.

clone_size	d_call	v_call	j_call	cdr3_nt	cdr3_aa
.	.	TRBV28	TRBJ2-6	TGTGCCAGCAGTGTAAATCCGACGGCTGGGGCCAACGTCCTGACTTTC	CASSVNPTAGANVLTF
many	.	TRBV9	TRBJ2-7	TGTGCCAGCAGCGTGGGAGGCCTAACCTACGAGCAGTACTTC	CASSVGGLTYEQYF
many	TRBD2	TRBV12-5	TRBJ2-1	TGTGCTAGTGGTTTGGGGGGTCTAGCGGGCAATGAGCAGTTCTTC	CASGLGGLAGNEQFF
.	TRBD1	TRBV7-9	TRBJ2-1	TGTGCCAGCACCCTAAAGGGGACAGGGCTCTACAATGAGCAGTTCTTC	CASTLKGTGLYNEQFF
many	.	TRBV7-9	TRBJ1-4	TGTGCCAGCAGCCTCGGCGCAACTAATGAAAAACTGTTTTTT	CASSLGATNEKLFF
.	.	TRBV20-1	TRBJ2-7	TGCAGTGCTACGGTTCCCCCCTACGAGCAGTACTTC	CSATVPPYEQYF
.	.	TRBV9	TRBJ2-7	TGTGCCAGCAGCGCAGGGATATCCTACGAGCAGTACTTC	CASSAGISYEQYF
few	TRBD1	TRBV5-4	TRBJ2-5	TGTGCCAGCAGCTCCCCGGGACAGGGGACGGAGACCCAGTACTTC	CASSSPGQGTETQYF
.	.	TRBV28	TRBJ2-5	TGTGCCAGCAGTGCCACGATTGAGACCCAGTACTTC	CASSATIETQYF
few	TRBD2	TRBV20-1	TRBJ2-7	TGCAGTGCCCCGGGACTAGCTCTCCACGAGCAGTACTTC	CSAPGLALHEQYF
.	TRBD2	TRBV18	TRBJ2-7	TGTGCCAGCTCACCCTTAGCGGGAGAACCCTACGAGCAGTACTTC	CASSPLAGEPYEQYF
.	.	TRBV29-1	TRBJ2-1	TGCAGCGTTGTTCGGGGGACAAACAATGAGCAGTTCTTC	CSVVRGTNNEQFF
.	TRBD2	TRBV27	TRBJ2-3	TGTGCCAGCAATCGACTAGCGGGAGACACAGATACGCAGTATTTT	CASNRLAGDTDTQYF
many	.	TRBV12-3/TRBV12-4	TRBJ1-2	TGTGCCAGCAGTTCGCGAGCACAGGTTAACTATGGCTACACCTTC	CASSSRAQVNYGYTF
many	TRBD2	TRBV12-3/TRBV12-4	TRBJ2-1	TGTGCCAGCAGTTCCGGACTAGCGGCCTTCTCCTACAATGAGCAGTTCTTC	CASSSGLAAFSYNEQFF
few	TRBD1	TRBV5-1	TRBJ2-7	TGCGCCAGCAACTCAACAGGACAGGGGAAAGAGCAGTACTTC	CASNSTGQGKEQYF